The sequence of this T cell receptor (beta chain) was determined in a study of T-cell memory formation after mild COVID-19 (dated by TCRdb to the early 2020s). Describing the broader study: Most TCR sequence clusters were specific to one of the two donors. In a couple of donors, T-cell clones that expanded and contracted after mild COVID-19 were followed by sequencing TCRalpha and TCRbeta repertoires longitudinally. Two young, previously healthy adult volunteers made up the cohort, one male and one female.

These reads were obtained on an Illumina NovaSeq 6000. TCRalpha and TCRbeta cDNA libraries were constructed by 5'RACE with constant-segment primers, with sample barcodes and unique molecular identifiers being introduced. RNA was extracted from every sample with Trizol reagent. The libraries were amplified in two PCR steps, and the second step added a second sample barcode and Illumina TruSeq adapters. Sequencing of libraries was performed on an Illumina NovaSeq with 2 x 150 bp paired-end reads. In the source study's methods: Demultiplexing of reads and collapsing into UMI-guided consensus sequences were performed with migec v1.2.7. With mixcr v2.1.11, UMI consensuses were aligned to TRA and TRB V and J templates and assembled into clonotypes. Expanded or contracted clonotypes were those called significant by both edgeR and NoisET, with noise models trained on biological replicates. For edgeR calls, the cutoffs were a false discovery rate-adjusted p below 0.01 and a log2 fold-change threshold of 1. As an exploratory analysis of dynamics, PCA with hierarchical clustering was applied to max-normalized trajectories of the 1000 most abundant clonotypes. Separately sequenced CD4+ and CD8+ repertoires were used to assign a CD4 or CD8 phenotype to each responding clone. TCRdb reworked the public reads: Q25 trimming with fastp, MiXCR clone assembly, productive beta chains retained. When rows share a CDR3 protein, they turn into one entry using the most common DNA and genes. TCRdb, rather than the study authors, made the V and J calls. For this sample there are about 290,000 distinct CDR3 sequences; 15% to 20% appear just once. The top ten clonotypes cover roughly 23% of the sample.

What the study reported, not specific to this receptor: The study included only a couple of mild cases, and larger cohorts that include severe cases with pre-infection samples were judged to be necessary. Whether the second-wave clones peaking on day 37 were SARS-CoV-2 specific was not confirmed. Contracting CD4+ clones were found mainly in CM and EM memory subsets, while CD8+ clones were enriched in EMRA. Some responding clones were detected in pre-infection memory, suggesting pre-existing cross-reactive memory T cells joined the SARS-CoV-2 response. Balanced CD4/CD8 phenotypes were observed for clones contracting from day 15 to 85, whereas a bias towards CD4+ was observed for a second wave of clones expanding from day 15 to 37.

The CDR3 goes from the cysteine to the phenylalanine over 15 residues. Here the CDR3 DNA is all that survives: 45 bases in frame from base 1. Via the germline V gene (reference sequence), CDR1 is LNHDA and CDR2 SQIVND. Cut back by 8 bases and 3 bases, the V and J ends lie 17 bases apart. PBMCs were isolated by Ficoll-Paque density gradient centrifugation. Comment on this clonotype: Its antigen remains undetermined. Within one base of it there is no much larger clone, and no base qualities were kept.

The chain employs TRBV19 and TRBJ2-4; the best D guess is TRBD1, with 8 bases matching. Sample: PBMCs or a T cell subset sorted from them (not recorded which). The sequence was collected from a man aged 18 to 30 who had mild COVID-19 (a few samples of this study predate the infection). The sample titles of this study are shuffled in the database, so cell type and time point are left out; the donor was told from shared clones. The DNA sequence follows: TGTGCCAGTGGCAACAGGGGGGGAGGCAAAAACATTCAGTACTTC. Translated, it gives CASGNRGGGKNIQYF.